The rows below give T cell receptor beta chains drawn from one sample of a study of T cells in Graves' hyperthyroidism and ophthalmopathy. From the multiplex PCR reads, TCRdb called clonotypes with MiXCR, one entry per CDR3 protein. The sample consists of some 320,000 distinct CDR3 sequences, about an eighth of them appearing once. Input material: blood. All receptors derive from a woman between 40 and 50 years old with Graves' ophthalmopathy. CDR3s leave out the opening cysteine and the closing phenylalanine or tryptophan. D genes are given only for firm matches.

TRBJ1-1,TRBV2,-,ASSVTAEAF
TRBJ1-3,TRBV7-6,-,ASSLGGGPTGNTIY
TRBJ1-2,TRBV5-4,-,ASSLRGPNNYGYT
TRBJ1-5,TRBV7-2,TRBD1,ASSKDRGRGQPQH
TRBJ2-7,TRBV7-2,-,ASSLDPSYEQY
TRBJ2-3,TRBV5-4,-,ASRHAISDTQY
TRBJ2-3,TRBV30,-,AWSAGGSGFLSTDTQY
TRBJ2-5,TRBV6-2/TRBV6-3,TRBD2,ASRSSGSETQY
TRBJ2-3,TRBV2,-,ASRLARTDTQY
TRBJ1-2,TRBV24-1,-,ATSDSAGGAVYGYT
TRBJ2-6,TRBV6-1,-,ASSQSSLGANVLT
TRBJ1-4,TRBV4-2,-,ASSQAQGGQYGLF
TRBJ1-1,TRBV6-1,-,ASTSPTTNTEAF
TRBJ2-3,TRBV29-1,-,SVEAGSTDTQY
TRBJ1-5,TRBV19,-,ASSPRLRPQH
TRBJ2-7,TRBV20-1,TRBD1,SASGQGAYEQY
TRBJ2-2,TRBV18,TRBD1,ASSPPWQGAGELF
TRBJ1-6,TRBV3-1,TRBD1,ASRRTGQGTSPLH
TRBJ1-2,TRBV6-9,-,ASSYPIDGGYDGYT
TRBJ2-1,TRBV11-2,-,ASPFGGPYNEQF
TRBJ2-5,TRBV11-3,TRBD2,ASSEGTSKFRETQY
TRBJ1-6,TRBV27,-,ASRNIQSSYNSPLH
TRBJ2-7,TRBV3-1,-,ASSQGVGGSNEQY
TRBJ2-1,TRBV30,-,AGKGGYEQF
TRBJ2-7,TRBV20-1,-,SARDAREVSYEQY
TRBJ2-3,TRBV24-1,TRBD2,ATSDLRGVSTDTQY
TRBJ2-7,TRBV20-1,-,SARSHEQY
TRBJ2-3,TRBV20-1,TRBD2,SARLGLAGTDTQY
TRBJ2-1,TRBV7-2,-,ASSSAVTSRYEQF
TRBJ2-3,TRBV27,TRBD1,ASSPLTGGDTQY
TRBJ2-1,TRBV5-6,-,ASSLLALSNNEQF
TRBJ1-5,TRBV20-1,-,SARYGNQPQH
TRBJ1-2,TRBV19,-,ASSEEQVLGYT
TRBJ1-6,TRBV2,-,ASSEGEGNLPLH
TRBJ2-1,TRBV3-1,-,ASSPLGVWVNEQF
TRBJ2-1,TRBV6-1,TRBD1,ATDRDIWDEQF
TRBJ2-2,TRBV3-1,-,ASSRTPGVVTGELF
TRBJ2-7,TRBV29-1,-,SVEGGPGGYEQY
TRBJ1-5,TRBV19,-,ASSSTGLSNQPQH
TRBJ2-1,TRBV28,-,ASSQPGTRGTAYNEQF
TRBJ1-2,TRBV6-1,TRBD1,ASIGQGDGYT
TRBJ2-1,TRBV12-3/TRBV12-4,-,ASSYVYDEQF
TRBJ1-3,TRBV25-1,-,ASSECGNTIY
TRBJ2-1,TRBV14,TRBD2,ASSHGDEGLAGFIGYNEQF
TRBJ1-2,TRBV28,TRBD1,ASRGQGDNYGYT
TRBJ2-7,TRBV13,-,AGSGDRSYEQY
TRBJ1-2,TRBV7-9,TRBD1,ASSFTGAT
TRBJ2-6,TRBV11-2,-,ASSFTRTGANVLT
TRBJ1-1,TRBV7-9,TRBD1,ASSPRQGNTETF
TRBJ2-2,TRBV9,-,ASSVGGDPNTGELF
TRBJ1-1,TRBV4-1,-,ATKWGNEAF
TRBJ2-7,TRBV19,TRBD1,ASSIGQGPSYEQH
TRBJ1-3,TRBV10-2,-,ASRDGQVSGNTIY
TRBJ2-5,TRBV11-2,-,ASSHPVIQETQY
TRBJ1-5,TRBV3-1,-,ASSQDSGRQAQH
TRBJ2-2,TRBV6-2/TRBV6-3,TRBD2,ASSYRTGGPNTGELF
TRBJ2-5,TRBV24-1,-,ATGSGETQY
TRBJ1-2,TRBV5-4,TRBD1,ASSLQGASYGYT
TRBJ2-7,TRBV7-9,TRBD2,ASTPGLAGDSYEQY